This T cell receptor beta chain was observed in a study of neurological immune-mediated disorders. CDR3 size: 15 residues. Trimming cost V 2 bases and J 3 bases; bases outside gene matches: 4. Germline loops: CDR1 SGHRS, CDR2 YFSETQ. Each sequencing run yielded over 200 million TCR-beta sequences from 15-18 subjects. Via MiXCR, TCRdb re-called the 5' RACE reads, giving one row per CDR3 protein. The sample gives tens of thousands of distinct CDR3 sequences, about an eighth of which show up once; less than 15% is in the top ten. Many counts were recorded for this clonotype. Antigen specificity is unknown. Where libraries were unsorted, they were derived from 2 million PBMCs stored at -80 degrees C. Notes on the study in general: Patients with HTLV-1-associated myelopathy had the highest level of TCR clonal expansion, whereas patients with multiple sclerosis had the lowest level, falling beneath the level found in healthy controls. There were no CDR3 amino acid sequences shared by expanded clones across subjects, a result suggesting private repertoires in all groups.

The rearrangement links TRBV5-1 to TRBJ1-1; 10 nucleotides match TRBD1. The source material was PBMCs. This receptor was obtained from an older woman with HTLV-1-associated myelopathy (HAM/TSP). The CDR3 nucleotides are TGCGCCAGCAGCTTTGGGGGACAGGGGTACACTGAAGCTTTCTTT. Protein: CASSFGGQGYTEAFF.